Listed below are T cell receptor beta chains from one sample, sequenced in a study of control samples from healthy donors and cancer patients. The table came from immunoSEQ multiplex PCR; TCRdb's copy has only in-frame clones and leaves some out. The repertoire consists of some 130,000 clones, with roughly 92% occurring once and the leading ten covering less than 7%. Specimen: blood. The receptors come from a man in his late teens or twenties in good health. The CDR3 runs from the conserved cysteine through the conserved F or W. The D gene is left open where the match is weak. A clone size is listed for some rows: how often the clone was seen (once, few, many), or a class if it is expanded.

d_call,j_call,v_call,clone_size,cdr3_aa,cdr3_nt
TRBD2,TRBJ2-3,TRBV10-2,NA,CASSLLRTSRGDTQYF,TGCGCCAGCAGTCTTCTGCGGACTAGTCGGGGAGATACGCAGTATTTT
NA,TRBJ1-6,TRBV5-6,NA,CASSFPDASGNSPLHF,TGTGCCAGCAGCTTTCCAGATGCCTCGGGTAATTCACCCCTCCACTTT
NA,TRBJ2-5,TRBV21-1,NA,CASSKDCLSRDRGQETQYF,TGTGCCAGCAGCAAAGATTGCTTAAGCCGGGACAGGGGCCAAGAGACCCAGTACTTC
TRBD1,TRBJ1-1,TRBV2,NA,CASEGAGTNTEAFF,TGTGCCAGCGAGGGGGCAGGGACGAACACTGAAGCTTTCTTT
NA,TRBJ2-2,TRBV11-2,NA,CASSLGTGLYTGELFF,TGTGCCAGCAGCTTAGGGACGGGACTCTACACCGGGGAGCTGTTTTTT
NA,TRBJ1-2,TRBV7-7,NA,CATRNYRAGYTF,TGTGCCACCCGGAACTACAGGGCTGGCTACACCTTC
TRBD1,TRBJ2-3,TRBV11-1,NA,CASSRLGDRDTDTQYF,TGTGCCAGCAGCCGATTAGGGGACAGGGACACAGATACGCAGTATTTT
NA,TRBJ2-7,TRBV30,NA,CAGSTGAYEQYF,TGTGCCGGATCGACGGGAGCCTACGAGCAGTACTTC
NA,TRBJ2-7,TRBV5-4,NA,CASMGSEDYEQYF,TGTGCCAGCATGGGGTCCGAAGACTACGAGCAGTACTTC
NA,TRBJ1-2,TRBV12-3/TRBV12-4,once,CASSQNYGYTF,TGTGCCAGCAGTCAAAACTATGGCTACACCTTC
NA,TRBJ1-1,TRBV7-9,NA,CASSLGLRDTEAFF,TGTGCCAGCAGCTTGGGGTTAAGGGACACTGAAGCTTTCTTT
TRBD1,TRBJ2-1,TRBV11-3,NA,CASSLGGRDEQFF,TGTGCCAGCAGCCTAGGGGGCAGGGATGAGCAGTTCTTC
NA,TRBJ1-4,TRBV12-3/TRBV12-4,NA,CASRQGNYEKLFF,TGTGCCAGCAGGCAGGGAAACTATGAAAAACTGTTTTTT
TRBD1,TRBJ1-1,TRBV29-1,NA,CSIQGAQEGDDPEAFF,TGCAGCATACAGGGGGCGCAGGAAGGAGATGACCCTGAAGCTTTCTTT
TRBD2,TRBJ2-7,TRBV6-5,NA,CASSYGGGPSYEQYF,TGTGCCAGCAGTTACGGCGGGGGGCCCTCCTACGAGCAGTACTTC
NA,TRBJ2-2,TRBV11-3,NA,CASSLRRGNTGELFF,TGTGCCAGCAGCTTGAGGCGGGGTAACACCGGGGAGCTGTTTTTT
NA,TRBJ1-2,TRBV4-1,NA,CASSQDKAGNNYGYTF,TGCGCCAGCAGCCAAGATAAGGCGGGGAATAACTATGGCTACACCTTC
TRBD1,TRBJ2-5,TRBV5-5,NA,CASSVQGQETQYF,TGTGCCAGCAGCGTACAGGGGCAAGAGACCCAGTACTTC
NA,TRBJ2-2,TRBV12-3/TRBV12-4,NA,CASRKLNGELFF,TGTGCCAGCAGGAAACTTAACGGGGAGCTGTTTTTT
TRBD1,TRBJ2-1,TRBV27,NA,CASTWTGGAYNEQFF,TGTGCCAGCACCTGGACAGGGGGCGCCTACAATGAGCAGTTCTTC
TRBD1,TRBJ1-2,TRBV7-9,NA,CASSLGTGFPWGYTF,TGTGCCAGCAGCTTGGGGACAGGGTTCCCTTGGGGCTACACCTTC
TRBD2,TRBJ2-5,TRBV5-1,NA,CASSLIPGLAGGHQETQYF,TGCGCCAGCAGCTTGATCCCGGGACTAGCGGGGGGCCATCAAGAGACCCAGTACTTC
NA,TRBJ1-5,TRBV5-6,NA,CASSSSGAYNQPQHF,TGTGCCAGCAGCTCCTCGGGGGCCTACAATCAGCCCCAGCATTTT
TRBD2,TRBJ2-7,TRBV13,NA,CASSPPGLAGGTKSYEQYF,TGTGCCAGCAGCCCCCCGGGACTAGCGGGGGGGACAAAGTCCTACGAGCAGTACTTC
NA,TRBJ1-4,TRBV28,NA,CASSFGGINEKLFF,TGTGCCAGCAGTTTTGGGGGAATTAATGAAAAACTGTTTTTT
TRBD2,TRBJ2-1,TRBV7-6,NA,CASSVSLAGGYNEQFF,TGTGCCAGCAGCGTCAGTCTAGCGGGGGGTTACAATGAGCAGTTCTTC
NA,TRBJ2-7,TRBV27,NA,CASRPSGSHEQYF,TGTGCCAGCAGACCATCAGGGTCCCACGAGCAGTACTTC